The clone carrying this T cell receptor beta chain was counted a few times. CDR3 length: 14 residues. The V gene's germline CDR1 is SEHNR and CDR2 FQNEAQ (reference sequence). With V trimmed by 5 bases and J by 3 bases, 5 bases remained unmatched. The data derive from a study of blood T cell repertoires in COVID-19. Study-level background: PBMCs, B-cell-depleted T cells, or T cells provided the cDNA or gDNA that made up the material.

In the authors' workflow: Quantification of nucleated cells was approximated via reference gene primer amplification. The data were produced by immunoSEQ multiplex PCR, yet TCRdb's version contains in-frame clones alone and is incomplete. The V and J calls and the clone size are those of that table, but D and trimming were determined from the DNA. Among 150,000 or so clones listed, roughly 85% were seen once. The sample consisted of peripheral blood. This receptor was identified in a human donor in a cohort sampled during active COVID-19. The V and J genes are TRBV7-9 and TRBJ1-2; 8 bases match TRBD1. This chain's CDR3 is CASSAGGSDYGYTF. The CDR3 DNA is TGTGCCAGCAGCGCAGGGGGCTCTGACTATGGCTACACCTTC.